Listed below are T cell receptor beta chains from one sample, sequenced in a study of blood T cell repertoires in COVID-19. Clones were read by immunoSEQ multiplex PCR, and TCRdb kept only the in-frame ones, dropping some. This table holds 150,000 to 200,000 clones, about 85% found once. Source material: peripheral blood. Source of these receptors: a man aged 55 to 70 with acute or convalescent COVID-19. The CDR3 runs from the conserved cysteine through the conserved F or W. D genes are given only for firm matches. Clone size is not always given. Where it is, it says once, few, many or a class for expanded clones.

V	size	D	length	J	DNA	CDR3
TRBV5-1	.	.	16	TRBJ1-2	TGCGCCAGCAGCTCCTCTGGACGGGGAAACAACTATGGCTACACCTTC	CASSSSGRGNNYGYTF
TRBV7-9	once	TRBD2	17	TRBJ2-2	TGTGCCAGCGACTTAGAGGGAATAGCGGGAGGCACCGGGGAGCTGTTTTTT	CASDLEGIAGGTGELFF
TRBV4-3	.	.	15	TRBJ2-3	TGCGCCAGCAGCCAAGGAGGGAGCGGGACAGATACGCAGTATTTT	CASSQGGSGTDTQYF
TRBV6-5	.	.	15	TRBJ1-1	TGTGCCAGCAAGCGAGAACAGGCCCTGAACACTGAAGCTTTCTTT	CASKREQALNTEAFF
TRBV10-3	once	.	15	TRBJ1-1	TGTGCCATCAGTGAGTTCGAAGGGGCACGGACTGAAGCTTTCTTT	CAISEFEGARTEAFF
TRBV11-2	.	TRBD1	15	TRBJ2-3	TGTGCCAGCAGCTTACAACAGACAGGGACAGATACGCAGTATTTT	CASSLQQTGTDTQYF
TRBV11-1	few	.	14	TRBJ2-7	TGTGCCAGCAGCTTGTTGCGGGGCCCCTACGAGCAGTACTTC	CASSLLRGPYEQYF
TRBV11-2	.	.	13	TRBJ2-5	TGTGCCAGCAGCTCCAGGGGATCAGGGACCCAGTACTTC	CASSSRGSGTQYF
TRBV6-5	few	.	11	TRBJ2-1	TGTGCCAGCAAGCGGGACAATGAGCAGTTCTTC	CASKRDNEQFF
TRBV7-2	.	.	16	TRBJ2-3	TGTGCCAGCCGTTCTATGGAGGCGGAGAGCACAGATACGCAGTATTTT	CASRSMEAESTDTQYF
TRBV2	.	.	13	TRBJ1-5	TGTGCCAGCAGGAGGGACATTGATCAGCCCCAGCATTTT	CASRRDIDQPQHF
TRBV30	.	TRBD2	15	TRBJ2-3	TGTGCCCGAGGGGCTAGCGGGGTACGCGGGGATACGCAGTATTTT	CARGASGVRGDTQYF
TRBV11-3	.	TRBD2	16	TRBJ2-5	TGTGCCAGCAGCTTAAGCGGGGCTAGCGTCCAAGAGACCCAGTACTTC	CASSLSGASVQETQYF
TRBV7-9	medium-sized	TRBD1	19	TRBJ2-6	TGTGCCAGCAGCTTTACCGGGACAGGGGTATCCTCTGGGGCCAACGTCCTGACTTTC	CASSFTGTGVSSGANVLTF
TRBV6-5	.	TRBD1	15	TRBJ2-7	TGTGCCAGCAGTTGGAACAGGGGGCCCTCCTACGAGCAGTACTTC	CASSWNRGPSYEQYF
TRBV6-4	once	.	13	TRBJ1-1	TGTGCCAGCAGTGGTGACACGGACACTGAAGCTTTCTTT	CASSGDTDTEAFF
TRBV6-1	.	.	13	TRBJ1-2	TGTGCCAGCAGTGAAGCGCCGGGAACTTCCCGCACCTTC	CASSEAPGTSRTF
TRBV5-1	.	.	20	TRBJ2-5	TGCGCCAGCAGCTTGTTACCGATACGGGACTCGTCAACCTGGGGAGAGACCCAGTACTTC	CASSLLPIRDSSTWGETQYF
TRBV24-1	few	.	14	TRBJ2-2	TGTGCCACCAGTGACGTTCAGAGGACCGGGGAGCTGTTTTTT	CATSDVQRTGELFF
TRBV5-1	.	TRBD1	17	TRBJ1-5	TGCGCCAACCCTGAAGGACAGGCAAAATATAGCAATCAGCCCCAGCATTTT	CANPEGQAKYSNQPQHF
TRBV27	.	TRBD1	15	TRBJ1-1	TGTGCCAGCAGTTTATCCCGGACAGGGGACACTGAAGCTTTCTTT	CASSLSRTGDTEAFF
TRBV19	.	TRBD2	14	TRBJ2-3	TGTGCCAGTACTAGCGGGGATGGCACAGATACGCAGTATTTT	CASTSGDGTDTQYF
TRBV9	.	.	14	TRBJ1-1	TGTGCCAGCACCTTTCTACAGGGTGGCACTGAAGCTTTCTTT	CASTFLQGGTEAFF
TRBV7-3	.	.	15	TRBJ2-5	TGTGCCAGCAGCTTCGGGACTGGCCGTCAAGAGACCCAGTACTTC	CASSFGTGRQETQYF
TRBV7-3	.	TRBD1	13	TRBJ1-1	TGTGCCAGCAGCGTCTACAGGGGTACTGAAGCTTTCTTT	CASSVYRGTEAFF
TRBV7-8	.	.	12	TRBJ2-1	TGTGCCAGCAGTCACGACCGGGGTGAGCAGTTCTTC	CASSHDRGEQFF
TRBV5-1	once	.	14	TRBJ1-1	TGCGCCAGCAGCTTGTCCAGGCTGAACACTGAAGCTTTCTTT	CASSLSRLNTEAFF
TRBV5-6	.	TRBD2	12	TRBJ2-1	TGTGCCAGCAGCCTGGGGAGGGATCTATCGTTCTTC	CASSLGRDLSFF